Below, one T cell receptor beta chain is given with its context. The method was immunoSEQ multiplex PCR; TCRdb's version includes in-frame clones alone and lacks a portion of them. The table includes 110,000 to 150,000 clones, about 79% detected once. The data originate from a study of blood T cell repertoires in COVID-19. About the research overall: COVID-19 samples collected from the United States, Italy and Spain covered acute and convalescent phases. In each case, the material was cDNA or gDNA derived from T cells, B-cell-depleted T cells, or PBMCs.

This CDR3 spans 16 amino acids. Germline lookup yields CDR1 KGHDR and CDR2 SFDVKD. The V and J ends lost 7 bases and 8 bases, in that order; junction bases with no gene match: 14. This chain links TRBV24-1 with TRBJ2-2, with 8 bases aligning to TRBD1. The specimen sequenced was peripheral blood. The sequence was obtained from a man aged 55-75 years with active or convalescent COVID-19. CDR3 sequence reads: CATRGSGTGLVGELFF. Here the CDR3 DNA reads TGTGCCACCAGGGGATCCGGGACAGGTCTTGTAGGGGAGCTGTTTTTT.